The present T cell receptor beta chain was sequenced within a study of control samples from healthy donors and cancer patients. The CDR3 runs 15 residues. CDR1 is ENHRY and CDR2 is SYGVKD in the germline V gene. Trimming cost V 5 bases and J 0 bases, with 13 bases left between them. The table came from immunoSEQ multiplex PCR; TCRdb's copy has only in-frame clones and leaves some out. Of 120,000 or so clones listed, 85% to 90% are singletons. This rearrangement joins TRBV10-3 to TRBJ1-1, with TRBD1 as a possible D gene (5 bases). Sequencing was done on a sample of PBMCs. The source of this sequence is a woman in her sixties or seventies with lung cancer. The DNA of the CDR3 is TGTGCCATCAGTATTGAGGGACGGATGAACACTGAAGCTTTCTTT. Translating it yields CAISIEGRMNTEAFF.